This is a list of T cell receptor beta chains from one sample in a study of blood T cells in healthy people across ages. TCRdb re-derived calls from the 5' RACE reads in MiXCR, one entry per CDR3 protein. The repertoire holds around 1.5 million distinct CDR3 sequences, with approximately 40% as singletons. Sequenced sample: blood. The receptors derive from a woman between 18 and 30 years old in good health. Both conserved end residues are part of each CDR3. Fields, in order: V gene, J gene, clone size, D gene, CDR3 length, CDR3 DNA, CDR3 protein. The D gene is left open where the match is weak. Clone size appears in some rows only: once, few, many, or a class for an expanded clone.

TRBV29-1	TRBJ2-1	-	-	10	TGCAGCGTTGGGCGGACTGAGCAGTTCTTC	CSVGRTEQFF
TRBV10-3	TRBJ2-7	-	TRBD1	14	TGTGCCGTCAAGCCTGGGACAGGGGAGGACGAGCAGTACTTC	CAVKPGTGEDEQYF
TRBV20-1	TRBJ1-2	-	-	13	TGCAGTGCTAGAAGTGGACCTAACTATGGCTACACCTTC	CSARSGPNYGYTF
TRBV28	TRBJ2-7	-	-	13	TGTACCAGCAGTTCCCCGGGAGTTCCCGAGCAGTACTTC	CTSSSPGVPEQYF
TRBV6-5	TRBJ2-6	-	-	15	TGTGCCAGCGCAGGGGCCCCCTCTGGGGCCAACGTCCTGACTTTC	CASAGAPSGANVLTF
TRBV20-1	TRBJ2-7	few	TRBD2	12	TGCAGTGGGGGCGGGAGTTGGAGCGAGCAGTACTTC	CSGGGSWSEQYF
TRBV5-1	TRBJ1-1	-	TRBD1	15	TGCGCCAGCAGCAAGACGGGACAGGGGAACACTGAAGCTTTCTTT	CASSKTGQGNTEAFF
TRBV9	TRBJ2-7	many	-	15	TGTGCCAGCAGCGTAGGTCCTCTAAGCTCCTACGAGCAGTACTTC	CASSVGPLSSYEQYF
TRBV7-2	TRBJ1-1	-	-	14	TGTGCCAGCAGCCAAGTCCCAGCGAACACTGAAGCTTTCTTT	CASSQVPANTEAFF
TRBV5-1	TRBJ1-1	-	-	14	TGCGCCAGCAGCTACGACAGACCGCCTCTTGAAGCTTTCTTT	CASSYDRPPLEAFF
TRBV20-1	TRBJ2-1	-	TRBD2	16	TGCAGTGCTAGTAGAAATAGCGGGGGCTCCTACAATGAGCAGTTCTTC	CSASRNSGGSYNEQFF
TRBV6-5	TRBJ2-7	once	TRBD2	16	TGTGCCAGCAGTTACTCCCTAGCGGGGGGCGCGTACGAGCAGTACTTC	CASSYSLAGGAYEQYF
TRBV20-1	TRBJ2-5	-	-	16	TGCAGTGCTAGATCCTGTCTCCCAGGACAGCAAGAGACCCAGTACTTC	CSARSCLPGQQETQYF
TRBV29-1	TRBJ2-5	-	TRBD1	9	TGCAGCGCCGGGACAGGGCAGTACTTC	CSAGTGQYF
TRBV20-1	TRBJ2-3	-	TRBD2	17	TGCAGTGCTTATCCCGGGACTAGCGGGAGTCGGACAGATACGCAGTATTTT	CSAYPGTSGSRTDTQYF
TRBV12-3/TRBV12-4	TRBJ1-1	-	-	18	TGTGCCAGCAGTTTAAATGTGGGCGGGGTAGGGGCGAGCACTGAAGCTTTCTTT	CASSLNVGGVGASTEAFF
TRBV28	TRBJ1-1	-	-	13	TGTGCCAGCAGCTCCGGGACACTCACTGAAGCTTTCTTT	CASSSGTLTEAFF
TRBV28	TRBJ1-6	-	TRBD1	14	TGTGCCAGCAGTCCCCCGGACAGGGATTCACCCCTCCACTTT	CASSPPDRDSPLHF
TRBV28	TRBJ1-5	-	-	17	TGTGCCAGCACCCCAGTCAGGGAGGTTTGGGGCAATCAGCCCCAGCATTTT	CASTPVREVWGNQPQHF
TRBV29-1	TRBJ2-3	few	-	14	TGCAGCGTTGCTGGACAGTATGACACAGATACGCAGTATTTT	CSVAGQYDTDTQYF
TRBV29-1	TRBJ2-5	few	TRBD2	16	TGCAGCGTCCCCAGCCGGGCTAGCGGGGAGTACAATGAGCAGTACTTC	CSVPSRASGEYNEQYF
TRBV5-1	TRBJ1-2	few	-	14	TGCGCCAGCAGCTTGTATGTGCCCCTCGGCGGCTACACCTTC	CASSLYVPLGGYTF
TRBV3-1	TRBJ1-2	few	TRBD1	16	TGTGCCAGCAGCCGACAAGGCTATGTTACAGGGGAGGGCTACACCTTC	CASSRQGYVTGEGYTF
TRBV7-8	TRBJ2-1	-	-	14	TGTGCCAGCAGCTTAGGACCCTCTAGTAATGAGCAGTTCTTC	CASSLGPSSNEQFF
TRBV6-6	TRBJ2-1	-	-	11	TGTGCCAGCGTTGGCGGCGATGAGCAGTTCTTC	CASVGGDEQFF
TRBV6-2/TRBV6-3	TRBJ2-5	-	-	12	TGTGCCAGCATGAATACCCAAGAGACCCAGTACTTC	CASMNTQETQYF
TRBV10-3	TRBJ1-1	few	TRBD1	15	TGTGCCATCAGTGCCCGGACAGGGGGAAACACTGAAGCTTTCTTT	CAISARTGGNTEAFF
TRBV28	TRBJ1-6	-	TRBD1	14	TGTGCCAGCAGTCCCGGGGACAGGAATTCACCCCTCCACTTT	CASSPGDRNSPLHF
TRBV6-4	TRBJ2-4	-	-	12	TGTGCCAGCTGGAACAGGGTGGGGGAGCAGTACTTC	CASWNRVGEQYF
TRBV28	TRBJ2-7	-	-	14	TGTGCCAGCAGCCCCCAGAGTAGTCTCGGCGAGCAGTACTTC	CASSPQSSLGEQYF
TRBV6-2/TRBV6-3	TRBJ1-5	few	TRBD1	15	TGTGCCAGCAGCCTACAGGGGATGGGTAATCAGCCCCAGCATTTT	CASSLQGMGNQPQHF
TRBV10-1	TRBJ2-4	few	TRBD1	14	TGCGCCAGCAGTGCCGGGACAGGGGGAGACATTCAGTACTTC	CASSAGTGGDIQYF
TRBV28	TRBJ2-7	-	TRBD1	12	TGTGCCAGCAGTTTGGACAGGGGGGGTGAGTACTTC	CASSLDRGGEYF
TRBV20-1	TRBJ2-4	-	-	15	TGCAGTGCTAGAGATTACAGCGGAGACGAAAACATTCAGTACTTC	CSARDYSGDENIQYF
TRBV7-2	TRBJ2-4	-	TRBD2	15	TGTGCCGGCAGCCCCGTCGCGGGAGAATCGTACGAACAGTACTTC	CAGSPVAGESYEQYF
TRBV7-3	TRBJ1-6	-	-	13	TGTGCCAGCAGCCCCAGTTTTGGTTCACCCCCCCACTTT	CASSPSFGSPPHF
TRBV6-5	TRBJ2-5	-	TRBD1	15	TGTGCCAGCAGTTACGCGACAGGGAAGGGAGAGACCCAGTACTTC	CASSYATGKGETQYF
TRBV25-1	TRBJ1-2	-	-	15	TGTGCCAGCAGTGGTGGGGGGTCCGCTAACTATGGCTACACCTTC	CASSGGGSANYGYTF
TRBV2	TRBJ2-7	-	TRBD2	14	TGTGCCAGCGGTTCTGGACTAGCGTCCTACGAGCAGTACTTC	CASGSGLASYEQYF
TRBV29-1	TRBJ2-1	-	-	12	TGCAGCGTTGAAGAGGGGGAGAATGAGCAGTTCTTC	CSVEEGENEQFF
TRBV7-8	TRBJ2-1	few	-	15	TGTGCCAGCAGCTTAGTGGGAGGGGGCAACAATGAGCAGTTCTTC	CASSLVGGGNNEQFF
TRBV7-9	TRBJ2-1	once	TRBD2	13	TGTGCCAGCAGCTTAGAAAGGCGGGAGGGACAGTTCTTC	CASSLERREGQFF
TRBV4-1	TRBJ2-1	many	TRBD2	16	TGCGCCAGCAGCCAAGAGGCAGCGGGAGTTTACAATGAGCAGTTCTTC	CASSQEAAGVYNEQFF
TRBV9	TRBJ1-2	-	TRBD1	16	TGTGCCAGCAGCTTAGACCTCGGACAGGGCGTTCCTGGCTACACCTTC	CASSLDLGQGVPGYTF
TRBV10-3	TRBJ2-5	-	TRBD2	15	TGTGCCATCAGTGTCACTGCGGGAGGGTCGGAGACCCAGTACTTC	CAISVTAGGSETQYF
TRBV28	TRBJ1-6	-	TRBD1	15	TGTGCCAGCAGACCTCAGGGGGCGCTTAATTCACCCCTCCACTTT	CASRPQGALNSPLHF
TRBV10-3	TRBJ1-2	-	-	14	TGTGCCATCAGTGAGTCAGGCAGGGCCTATGGCTACACCTTC	CAISESGRAYGYTF
TRBV7-9	TRBJ1-5	-	-	13	TGTGCCAGCAGCCCCGACACAAATCAGCCCCAGCATTTT	CASSPDTNQPQHF
TRBV10-3	TRBJ2-3	few	-	13	TGTGCCATCAGTGAGGGGGGACTTAATACGCAGTATTTT	CAISEGGLNTQYF
TRBV30	TRBJ2-3	-	-	16	TGTGCCTGGAGTGTACTAGGAGGGAACCCCACAGATACGCAGTATTTT	CAWSVLGGNPTDTQYF
TRBV10-3	TRBJ2-7	-	TRBD2	16	TGTGCCATCAGTCCTAGCGGGGTGAGCTCCTACAATGAGCAGTACTTC	CAISPSGVSSYNEQYF
TRBV2	TRBJ2-7	-	TRBD2	14	TGTGCCAGCAGAAACTTAGCGGGGCGGTACGAGCAGTACTTC	CASRNLAGRYEQYF
TRBV10-3	TRBJ2-7	-	TRBD1	13	TGTGCCATCAGAGCGGGACAGGGGGGAGAGCAGTACTTC	CAIRAGQGGEQYF
TRBV6-1	TRBJ2-7	-	TRBD1	16	TGTGCCAGCAGTGTCAAACCGGGACAGGGTGTGAACGAGCAGTACTTC	CASSVKPGQGVNEQYF
TRBV27	TRBJ1-2	-	-	17	TGTGCCAGCAGTTTATCCGAGACAGCCCTGCCACACTATGGCTACACCTTC	CASSLSETALPHYGYTF
TRBV2	TRBJ1-2	few	TRBD1	16	TGTGCCAGCAGAGCAGCCAAGTCCGGACAGGACTATGGCTACACCTTC	CASRAAKSGQDYGYTF
TRBV12-3/TRBV12-4	TRBJ2-1	-	-	13	TGTGCCAGCAGTTTGGAGGTCGGCTGGGAGCAGTTCTTC	CASSLEVGWEQFF
TRBV3-1	TRBJ1-2	-	-	16	TGTGCCAGCAGCCAACGGCGGAGCCCCGTCGTTAGTGGCTACACCTTC	CASSQRRSPVVSGYTF
TRBV6-2/TRBV6-3	TRBJ2-7	-	-	13	TGTGCCAGCAGTCGACGGGGGAACTACGAGCAGTACTTC	CASSRRGNYEQYF
TRBV6-1	TRBJ2-7	once	-	17	TGTGCCAGCAGTGAAGATCCTGGTAAGGCGGCGCGCGGCGAGCAGTACTTC	CASSEDPGKAARGEQYF